Below, 22 T cell receptor beta chains from the same sample are listed, as sequenced in a study of blood T cell repertoires in COVID-19. Profiled with immunoSEQ multiplex PCR; TCRdb holds only in-frame clones, not every one. The sample shows 250,000 to 300,000 clones, more than 75% of them seen only once. Sequencing used PBMCs or T cells enriched from blood (not recorded which). The receptors originated from a woman aged 40-49 years with acute COVID-19.

The chain has TRBV3-1 (or the pseudogene TRBV3-2) and TRBJ1-1; D gene unclear. The CDR3 is 15 amino acids. Trimming took 0 bases from V and 5 from J, leaving 13 bases between them. Germline CDR1 and CDR2: LGHDT and YNNKEL (reference sequence). CDR3 region: CASSQENPVSTEAFF. CDR3 DNA: TGTGCCAGCAGCCAAGAGAACCCCGTCAGTACTGAAGCTTTCTTT.

J is TRBJ1-1 and V is TRBV3-1 (or the pseudogene TRBV3-2); tentatively, D is TRBD1 (6 bases). The CDR3 is made up of 13 amino acids. Deletions cut 1 base from V and 3 bases from J, with 6 bases between. Germline CDR1 is LGHDT and CDR2 is YNNKEL (reference sequence). The CDR3 DNA is TGTGCCAGCAGCCAAGGGACAGACACTGAAGCTTTCTTT. Translation gives CASSQGTDTEAFF.

The chain is built from TRBV19 and TRBJ1-4, with 8 bases identical to TRBD1. This CDR3 is built from 15 residues. Germline values: CDR1 LNHDA, CDR2 SQIVND (reference sequence). V lost 3 bases, J lost 8 bases, and 8 bases stayed unmatched. CDR3 residues: CASSMIGQGYEKLFF. CDR3 coding DNA: TGTGCCAGTAGTATGATCGGACAGGGTTACGAAAAACTGTTTTTT.

The table lists this clone with a count of one. This sequence joins TRBV9 and TRBJ1-3, with 10 bases that match TRBD1. This CDR3 region has 14 residues. V gave up 4 bases and J gave up 9 bases; unmatched junction bases: 7. Germline CDR1 SGDLS, CDR2 YYNGEE. CDR3 protein: CASSPLDRGLTIYF. The CDR3 DNA is TGTGCCAGCAGCCCCCTCGACAGGGGGCTCACCATATATTTT.

The gene calls are TRBV11-2 and TRBJ2-3, with 9 bases aligning to TRBD2. Germline CDR1 SGHAT, CDR2 FQNNGV. Losses at the gene ends were 1 base for V and 1 base for J; bases not matched to a gene: 9. The CDR3 loop spans 18 amino acids. The chain's CDR3 is CASSLGPGLALGTDTQYF. The CDR3 DNA reads as TGTGCCAGCAGCTTAGGACCGGGACTAGCTCTGGGCACAGATACGCAGTATTTT.

V is TRBV5-1 and J is TRBJ1-2; D is perhaps TRBD1 (5 bases). CDR1 and CDR2 from the germline V gene are SGHRS and YFSETQ. The CDR3 loop spans 14 amino acids. Trimming removed 3 bases at V and 0 bases at J, with 9 bases between. CDR3 in DNA: TGCGCCAGCAGCTATGACAGCCCTAACTATGGCTACACCTTC. This encodes CASSYDSPNYGYTF. Drawing the rest from reference TRBV5-1 and TRBJ1-2, the complete variable domain is KAGVTQTPRYLIKTRGQQVTLSCSPISGHRSVSWYQQTPGQGLQFLFEYFSETQRNKGNFPGRFSGRQFSNSRSEMNVSTLELGDSALYLCASSYDSPNYGYTFGSGTRLTVV.

CDR3 region: CASSEDRDQPQHF. CDR3 nucleotide sequence: TGTGCCAGCAGTGAGGACAGGGATCAGCCCCAGCATTTT. The chain joins TRBV2 to TRBJ1-5; 8 nucleotides match TRBD1. Germline CDR1 reads SNHLY; CDR2 reads FYNNEI. The V gene end was trimmed by 3 bases and the J gene end by 5 bases; junction bases not matched to a gene: 0. The CDR3 is 13 residues long.

The chain links TRBV25-1 to TRBJ1-2; 9 positions agree with TRBD1. CDR1 and CDR2 (germline): MGHDK, SYGVNS. The CDR3 sequence is 16 residues long. The V segment lost 4 bases and the J segment 7 bases; nucleotides outside the gene matches: 13. The CDR3 reads CASSVQPGTGLGGYTF. DNA for the CDR3: TGTGCCAGCAGTGTTCAGCCCGGGACAGGGCTGGGTGGCTACACCTTC.

The V call is TRBV4-1, the J call TRBJ2-2; 10 bases map to TRBD2. Germline CDR1 is MGHRA and CDR2 is YSYEKL. The V segment lost 1 base and the J segment 7 bases; nucleotides outside the gene matches: 9. The CDR3 has 17 amino acids. The CDR3 spells CASSQGGLAVGFGELFF. The CDR3 DNA follows: TGCGCCAGCAGCCAAGGTGGACTAGCGGTCGGGTTCGGGGAGCTGTTTTTT.

The chain uses TRBV18 and TRBJ2-7, with D possibly matching TRBD1 (6 bases). This CDR3 is 12 amino acids long. The V gene lost 4 bases and the J gene lost 3 bases, with 7 bases spanning the gap. Per germline, CDR1 KGHSH and CDR2 LQKENI. CDR3: CASSQGGYEQYF. In DNA, the CDR3 is TGTGCCAGCTCACAAGGGGGCTACGAGCAGTACTTC.

J is TRBJ1-3 and V is TRBV3-1 (or the pseudogene TRBV3-2), with D possibly TRBD1 on 6 matching bases. Germline V gene lookup returns CDR1 LGHDT and CDR2 YNNKEL (reference sequence). The V end lost 4 bases, the J end lost 6 bases, and 16 bases lay between the germline ends. This CDR3 is 15 amino acids long. The CDR3 loop is CASSPHWDTQNTIYF. As DNA, the CDR3 is TGTGCCAGCAGCCCTCATTGGGACACACAAAACACCATATATTTT.

The chain uses TRBV7-8 and TRBJ2-7; TRBD2 agrees at 7 bases. The CDR3 sequence is 15 residues long. Germline lookup yields CDR1 SGHVS and CDR2 FQNEAQ. Trimming cost V 5 bases and J 7 bases; bases outside gene matches: 14. CDR3: CASSVGGGALGEQYF. The CDR3 coding sequence is TGTGCCAGCAGCGTCGGGGGAGGGGCCTTGGGAGAGCAGTACTTC.

The chain combines TRBV21-1 with TRBJ2-1; the D segment call TRBD2 is taken from the table without a DNA check. TRBV21-1 has pseudogene status. The CDR3 runs 11 residues. CDR3 sequence: CASGGVDEQFF. CDR3 sequence (DNA): TGTGCCAGCGGGGGGGTGGATGAGCAGTTCTTC.

The V and J genes are TRBV15 and TRBJ1-4, with TRBD1 matching 7 bases. Germline V gives CDR1 LNHNV, CDR2 YYDKDF (reference sequence). V lost 3 bases to trimming and J lost 0 bases; unmatched junction nucleotides: 4. This CDR3 is 16 amino acids long. The CDR3 here is CATSRGTGATNEKLFF. The CDR3, as DNA: TGTGCCACCAGCAGGGGTACAGGGGCAACTAATGAAAAACTGTTTTTT.

The rearrangement uses TRBV2 and TRBJ2-5, with D uncertain. The germline V and J ends were trimmed by 2 bases and 2 bases, with 12 bases remaining between them. The CDR3 contains 15 residues. Germline values: CDR1 SNHLY, CDR2 FYNNEI. CDR3 nucleotide sequence: TGTGCCAGCAGTGAAAACAACCCGGGTCAAGAGACCCAGTACTTC. Residues: CASSENNPGQETQYF.

The chain links TRBV30 to TRBJ1-1; 7 bases are shared with TRBD1. Germline V gives CDR1 GTSNPN, CDR2 SVGIG (reference sequence). J gave up 6 bases and V 3 bases, and 10 bases lay outside the gene matches. This CDR3 is built from 14 residues. The CDR3 reads CAWRGTGESAEAFF. CDR3 nucleotide sequence: TGTGCCTGGAGGGGAACAGGGGAAAGCGCTGAAGCTTTCTTT.

Details on this clone: The junction departs from germline at one end; a sequencing error may be responsible. The V gene is TRBV4-3, the J gene TRBJ2-1; maybe TRBD2 (5 bases). The CDR3 loop spans 17 amino acids. The germline CDR1 and CDR2 sequences are LGHNA and YSLEER. The CDR3 loop reads CASSQDWNPSSYNGQFF. CDR3 bases: TGCGCCAGCAGCCAAGATTGGAATCCTAGCTCCTACAATGGGCAGTTCTTC.

The chain has TRBV4-3 and TRBJ1-4, with unresolved D. The CDR3 sequence is 16 residues long. Germline V lookup: CDR1 LGHNA, CDR2 YSLEER. V shed 3 bases and J shed 4 bases, with 15 bases lying between them. The CDR3 region is CASSQGKGGGNEKLFF. CDR3 DNA: TGCGCCAGCAGCCAGGGGAAGGGTGGAGGTAATGAAAAACTGTTTTTT.

CDR3 nucleotides: TGTGCCTGGAGTCAAGGACTAGCGGCAGAGACCCAGTACTTC. Translating gives CAWSQGLAAETQYF. The V and J genes are TRBV30 and TRBJ2-5; 10 bases map to TRBD2. The V gene end was trimmed by 2 bases and the J gene end by 4 bases; junction bases not matched to a gene: 4. CDR1 and CDR2 from the germline V gene are GTSNPN and SVGIG (reference sequence). The CDR3 runs 14 residues.

This clone was observed a handful of times. In DNA, the CDR3 is TGTGCCAGTAGTATCCTCCCAGGGGTCACCGGGGAGCTGTTTTTT. Amino acids: CASSILPGVTGELFF. The V gene is TRBV19, the J gene TRBJ2-2; a possible D gene is TRBD1 (6 bases). Trimming left V 3 bases short and J 4 bases short, with 12 bases between. Germline values: CDR1 LNHDA, CDR2 SQIVND (reference sequence). The CDR3 is made up of 15 amino acids.

The rearrangement uses TRBV6-5 and TRBJ2-7; D is perhaps TRBD1 (5 bases). V lost 4 bases and J lost 6, with 19 bases in between. CDR3 size: 15 residues. Germline V gene sequence: CDR1 MNHEY, CDR2 SVGAGI. CDR3 in amino acids: CASSLEDSSYGEQYF. Written as DNA, the CDR3 is TGTGCCAGCAGTTTAGAAGACAGTTCATACGGCGAGCAGTACTTC.

The chain carries TRBV27 and TRBJ2-1; possible D gene TRBD2, 6 bases. CDR1 and CDR2 from the germline V gene are MNHEY and SMNVEV (reference sequence). V was clipped by 5 bases and J by 7 bases, with 15 bases between them. CDR3 length equals 14 residues. In nucleotides, the CDR3 is TGTGCCAGCAGTACGGGACGCGGGATGAATGAGCAGTTCTTC. It is translated as CASSTGRGMNEQFF.